This T cell receptor (beta chain) was captured by sequencing in a study of T cell responses to AZD1222 COVID-19 vaccine. Findings and caveats of the study: Baseline seropositivity occurred in only 5 to 7 AZD1222 recipients. An increase in Spike-specific TCR breadth and depth was observed after two AZD1222 doses.

Worth noting for this clone: The target antigen is unknown.

The length of the CDR3 is 14 residues. V shed 1 base and J 10 bases; nucleotides not matched to a gene: 6. CDR1 and CDR2 from the germline V gene are SGHRS and YFSETQ. Sequencing used immunoSEQ multiplex PCR; TCRdb keeps in-frame clones, though not all of them. Of over 150,000 clones in the sample, roughly 90% are singletons; the top ten hold over 4%. The chain links TRBV5-1 to TRBJ2-1, with 9 bases identical to TRBD2. The receptor's source is an adult who received the AZD1222 COVID-19 vaccine. The starting material was peripheral blood, obtained 28 days after the second AZD1222 dose. CDR3 loop: CASSLLSSGEEQFF. CDR3 bases: TGCGCCAGCAGCTTGTTATCTAGCGGGGAGGAGCAGTTCTTC.